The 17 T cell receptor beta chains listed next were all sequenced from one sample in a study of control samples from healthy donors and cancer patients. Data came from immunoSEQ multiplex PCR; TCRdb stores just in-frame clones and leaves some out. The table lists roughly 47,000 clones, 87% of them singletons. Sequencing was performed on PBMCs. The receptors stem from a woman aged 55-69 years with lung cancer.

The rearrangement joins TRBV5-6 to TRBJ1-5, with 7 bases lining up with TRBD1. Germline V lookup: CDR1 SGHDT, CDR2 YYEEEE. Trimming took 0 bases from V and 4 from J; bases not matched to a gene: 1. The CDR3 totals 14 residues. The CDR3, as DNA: TGTGCCAGCAGCTTGGAGGGACAGAATCAGCCCCAGCATTTT. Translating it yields CASSLEGQNQPQHF.

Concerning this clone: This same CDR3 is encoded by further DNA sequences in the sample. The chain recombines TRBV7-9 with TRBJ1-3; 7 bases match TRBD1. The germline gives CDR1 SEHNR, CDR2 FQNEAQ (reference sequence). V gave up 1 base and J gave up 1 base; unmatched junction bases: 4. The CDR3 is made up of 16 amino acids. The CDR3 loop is CASSLVRDSSGNTIYF. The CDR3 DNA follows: TGTGCCAGCAGCTTAGTTCGGGACAGTTCTGGAAACACCATATATTTT.

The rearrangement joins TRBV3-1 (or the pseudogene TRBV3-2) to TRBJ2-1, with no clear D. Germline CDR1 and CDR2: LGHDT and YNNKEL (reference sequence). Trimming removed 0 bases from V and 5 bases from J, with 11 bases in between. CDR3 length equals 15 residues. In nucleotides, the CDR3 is TGTGCCAGCAGCCAAGATCCTTACCAGAACAATGAGCAGTTCTTC. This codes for CASSQDPYQNNEQFF.

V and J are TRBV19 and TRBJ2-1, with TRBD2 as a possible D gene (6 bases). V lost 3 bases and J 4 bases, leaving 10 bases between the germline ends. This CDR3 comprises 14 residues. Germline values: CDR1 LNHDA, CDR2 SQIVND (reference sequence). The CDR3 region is CASSIGSGYNEQFF. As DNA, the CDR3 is TGTGCCAGTAGTATCGGGAGTGGGTACAATGAGCAGTTCTTC.

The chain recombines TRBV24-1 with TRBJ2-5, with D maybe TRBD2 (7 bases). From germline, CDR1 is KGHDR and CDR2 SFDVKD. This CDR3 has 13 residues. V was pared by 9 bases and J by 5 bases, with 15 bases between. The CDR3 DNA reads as TGTGCCACCGGGAAGGGGGGGTTGGAGACCCAGTACTTC. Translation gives CATGKGGLETQYF.

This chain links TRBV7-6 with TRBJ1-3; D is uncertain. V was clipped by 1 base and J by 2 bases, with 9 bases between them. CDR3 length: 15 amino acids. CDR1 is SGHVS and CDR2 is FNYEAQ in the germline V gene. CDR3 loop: CASSLGLKAGNTIYF. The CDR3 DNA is TGTGCCAGCAGCTTAGGACTTAAGGCTGGAAACACCATATATTTT.

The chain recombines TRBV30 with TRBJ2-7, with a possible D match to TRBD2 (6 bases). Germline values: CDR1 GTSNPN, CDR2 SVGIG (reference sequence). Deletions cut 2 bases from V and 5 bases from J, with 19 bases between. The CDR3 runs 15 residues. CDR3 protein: CAWSPGAGAGNEQYF. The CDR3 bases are TGTGCCTGGAGTCCGGGAGCGGGCGCTGGGAACGAGCAGTACTTC.

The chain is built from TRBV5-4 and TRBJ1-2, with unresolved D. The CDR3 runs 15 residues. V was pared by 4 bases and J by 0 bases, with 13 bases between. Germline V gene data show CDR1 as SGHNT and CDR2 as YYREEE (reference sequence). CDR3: CASSPGSAPNYGYTF. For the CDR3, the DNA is TGTGCCAGCAGCCCGGGGTCAGCCCCTAACTATGGCTACACCTTC.

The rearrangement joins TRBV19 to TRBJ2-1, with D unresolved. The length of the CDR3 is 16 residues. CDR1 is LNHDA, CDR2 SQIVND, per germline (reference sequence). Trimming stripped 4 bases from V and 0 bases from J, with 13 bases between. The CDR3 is CASSNPDPSSYNEQFF. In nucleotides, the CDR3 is TGTGCCAGTAGTAACCCGGACCCGAGCTCCTACAATGAGCAGTTCTTC.

This chain's CDR3 is CASSLTRTRMDSPLHF. The CDR3 nucleotides read TGTGCCAGCAGCCTCACTCGGACGAGGATGGATTCACCCCTCCACTTT. This chain joins TRBV27 and TRBJ1-6; no definite D call. Between the trimmed V and J ends, which lost 6 bases and 8 bases, there was a span of 20 bases. The germline V gene has CDR1 MNHEY and CDR2 SMNVEV (reference sequence). CDR3 length: 16 residues.

The CDR3 DNA reads TGCGCCAGCAGCCAGGACCTTAGTTCCTTCTACGAGCAGTACTTC. As protein: CASSQDLSSFYEQYF. The V call is TRBV4-3, the J call TRBJ2-7; D is unclear. CDR1 is LGHNA, CDR2 YSLEER, per germline. V was cut by 3 bases and J by 3 bases, with 15 bases left in between. The CDR3 consists of 15 residues.

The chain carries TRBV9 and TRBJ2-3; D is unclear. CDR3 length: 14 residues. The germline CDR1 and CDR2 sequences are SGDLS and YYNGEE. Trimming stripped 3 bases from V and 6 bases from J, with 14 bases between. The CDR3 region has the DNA TGTGCCAGCAGCGAAAGTGGCGTCGCGGATACGCAGTATTTT. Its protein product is CASSESGVADTQYF. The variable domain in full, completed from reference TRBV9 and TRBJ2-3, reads DSGVTQTPKHLITATGQRVTLRCSPRSGDLSVYWYQQSLDQGLQFLIQYYNGEERAKGNILERFSAQQFPDLHSELNLSSLELGDSALYFCASSESGVADTQYFGPGTRLTVL.

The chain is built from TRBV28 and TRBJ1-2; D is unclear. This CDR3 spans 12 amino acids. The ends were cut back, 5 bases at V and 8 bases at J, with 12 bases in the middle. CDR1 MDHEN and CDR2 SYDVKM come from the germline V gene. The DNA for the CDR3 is TGTGCCAGCAGTCCGGACGTTTCGGGCTACACCTTC. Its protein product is CASSPDVSGYTF.

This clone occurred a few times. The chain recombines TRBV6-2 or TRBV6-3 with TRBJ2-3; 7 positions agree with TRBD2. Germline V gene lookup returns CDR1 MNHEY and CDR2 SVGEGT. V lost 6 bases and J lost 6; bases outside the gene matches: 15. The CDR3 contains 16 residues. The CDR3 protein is CASSPGGFTLSDTQYF. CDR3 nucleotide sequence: TGTGCCAGCAGCCCGGGGGGATTTACCTTATCTGATACGCAGTATTTT.

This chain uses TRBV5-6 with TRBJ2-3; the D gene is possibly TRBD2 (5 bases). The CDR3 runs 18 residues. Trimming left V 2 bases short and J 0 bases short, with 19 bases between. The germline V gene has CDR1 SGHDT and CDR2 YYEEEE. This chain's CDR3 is CASSFFFPQRTSTDTQYF. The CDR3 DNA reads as TGTGCCAGCAGCTTTTTCTTCCCTCAGCGGACTAGCACAGATACGCAGTATTTT.

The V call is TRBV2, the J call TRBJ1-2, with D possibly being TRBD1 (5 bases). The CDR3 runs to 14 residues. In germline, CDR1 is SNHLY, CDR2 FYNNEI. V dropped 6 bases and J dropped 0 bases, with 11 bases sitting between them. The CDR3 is CASRGRTSNYGYTF. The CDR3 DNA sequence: TGTGCCAGCAGGGGACGGACCTCTAACTATGGCTACACCTTC. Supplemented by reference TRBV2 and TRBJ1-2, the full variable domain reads EPEVTQTPSHQVTQMGQEVILRCVPISNHLYFYWYRQILGQKVEFLVSFYNNEISEKSEIFDDQFSVERPDGSNFTLKIRSTKLEDSAMYFCASRGRTSNYGYTFGSGTRLTVV.

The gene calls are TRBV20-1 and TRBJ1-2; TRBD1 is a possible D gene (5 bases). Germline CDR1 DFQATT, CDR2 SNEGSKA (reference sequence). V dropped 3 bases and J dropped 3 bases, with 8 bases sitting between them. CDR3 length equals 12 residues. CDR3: CSASGRDYGYTF. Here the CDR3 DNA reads TGCAGTGCTAGTGGCAGGGACTATGGCTACACCTTC.